Presented here are 10 T cell receptor beta chains from one specimen sequenced in a study of blood T cells in healthy people across ages. The use of a sample-barcoded 5' primer and a J-beta primer mix characterized a second PCR of roughly 6 to 11 cycles. Each CDR3 protein gets one entry after TCRdb re-called the 5' RACE reads with MiXCR. The profile shows about 780,000 distinct CDR3 sequences, roughly 46% of them singletons. Sequenced: blood. Receptors originate from a man older than 75 in good health.

The V and J genes are TRBV10-3 and TRBJ1-1, with D maybe TRBD1 (6 bases). This CDR3 comprises 13 residues. The germline V gene has CDR1 ENHRY and CDR2 SYGVKD. The V end lost 7 bases, the J end lost 3 bases, and 12 bases lay between the germline ends. CDR3 sequence reads: CAIKRQADTEAFF. CDR3 nucleotide sequence: TGTGCCATCAAGAGACAGGCGGACACTGAAGCTTTCTTT.

The rearrangement links TRBV28 to TRBJ1-2; D is uncertain. Per germline, CDR1 MDHEN and CDR2 SYDVKM. V lost 11 bases to trimming and J lost 2 bases, with 9 bases between them. The CDR3 has 11 residues. Here the CDR3 reads CAVERNYGYTF. DNA of the CDR3: TGTGCCGTGGAACGGAACTATGGCTACACCTTC.

The chain's CDR3 is CASSRFRGVGTGELFF. Here the CDR3 DNA reads TGTGCCAGCAGCCGGTTCAGGGGTGTCGGCACCGGGGAGCTGTTTTTT. The chain employs TRBV5-8 and TRBJ2-2; possible D gene TRBD1, 6 bases. The CDR3 spans 16 residues. Germline CDR1 reads SGHTS; CDR2 reads YDEGEE. V gave up 4 bases and J gave up 4 bases, with 17 bases separating them. Drawing the rest from reference TRBV5-8 and TRBJ2-2, the complete variable domain is EAGVTQSPTHLIKTRGQQATLRCSPISGHTSVYWYQQALGLGLQFLLWYDEGEERNRGNFPPRFSGRQFPNYSSELNVNALELEDSALYLCASSRFRGVGTGELFFGEGSRLTVL.

The rearrangement uses TRBV12-3 or TRBV12-4 and TRBJ2-1, with D perhaps matching TRBD2 (6 bases). The end of the DNA is better explained by TRBJ2-7, so the J call may be wrong. The CDR3 totals 17 residues. CDR3: CASTRQVTGRSYNEQYF. The CDR3 DNA is TGTGCCAGCACCCGCCAGGTTACGGGGAGGTCCTACAATGAGCAGTACTTC.

This chain links TRBV5-1 with TRBJ2-5; D is perhaps TRBD1 (6 bases). V was pared by 1 base and J by 3 bases, with 16 bases between. This CDR3 is 16 amino acids long. Germline CDR1 is SGHRS and CDR2 is YFSETQ. CDR3 in DNA: TGCGCCAGCAGCTTGATCCCTAAGGCAGGGGAAGAGACCCAGTACTTC. Its protein is CASSLIPKAGEETQYF.

This clonotype was seen a few times. V gene TRBV5-1 combines with J gene TRBJ2-1, with D perhaps TRBD2 (6 bases). Germline assignment: CDR1 SGHRS and CDR2 YFSETQ. This CDR3 comprises 13 residues. V lost 4 bases, J lost 7 bases, and 12 bases lay in between. The CDR3 loop is CASSALGGNEQFF. CDR3 in DNA: TGCGCCAGCAGCGCCCTTGGGGGGAATGAGCAGTTCTTC.

V and J are TRBV6-1 and TRBJ2-1, with 7 nucleotides matching TRBD2. The V gene end was trimmed by 4 bases and the J gene end by 6 bases; junction bases not matched to a gene: 18. Germline CDR1 MNHNS, CDR2 SASEGT. CDR3 size: 18 residues. Here the CDR3 reads CASSVSKGLAEWVNEQFF. CDR3 bases: TGTGCCAGCAGTGTGAGCAAGGGGCTAGCGGAATGGGTCAATGAGCAGTTCTTC.

This clonotype was seen a handful of times. This rearrangement joins TRBV27 to TRBJ2-6, with unresolved D. Germline loops: CDR1 MNHEY, CDR2 SMNVEV (reference sequence). V was clipped by 3 bases and J by 0 bases, with 12 bases between them. The CDR3 spans 17 residues. The DNA of the CDR3 is TGTGCCAGCAGTTTCCAGAGACTCGACTCTGGGGCCAACGTCCTGACTTTC. Translating gives CASSFQRLDSGANVLTF.

The chain combines TRBV29-1 with TRBJ2-1, with TRBD2 matching over 14 bases. The length of the CDR3 is 16 residues. CDR1 SQVTM and CDR2 ANQGSEA come from the germline V gene. Losses at the gene ends were 5 bases for V and 1 base for J; bases not matched to a gene: 4. CDR3 loop: CSVFGLAGGSYNEQFF. The CDR3 DNA is TGCAGCGTTTTCGGACTAGCGGGGGGTTCCTACAATGAGCAGTTCTTC.

V and J are TRBV20-1 and TRBJ2-3, with 15 bases lining up with TRBD2. The V gene's germline CDR1 is DFQATT and CDR2 SNEGSKA (reference sequence). Germline trimming cut 3 bases from V and 4 bases from J; bases unmatched to any gene: 8. The CDR3 covers 17 residues. CDR3 sequence: CSASGTSGGFLADTQYF. CDR3 bases: TGCAGTGCTAGCGGGACTAGCGGGGGGTTTTTGGCAGATACGCAGTATTTT.